This T cell receptor (beta chain) came from a study of T cells in AML relapse after transplant (dated by TCRdb to between 2017 and 2020). Background on the whole study: This retrospective study examined inhibitory receptor expression and TCR repertoires of bone marrow T cells in patients who received allogeneic HSCT for myeloid malignancy.

Study-wide findings and limitations: TCR repertoire comparisons were based on very few samples, with only three individuals included per group for unsorted bone marrow.

This clonotype is labeled large (0.1 to 1%). Its antigen remains unidentified. No quality values exist for individual bases; no much larger clone is one base distant. The germline V gene yields SGHDN for CDR1 and FVKESK for CDR2. The CDR3 contains 14 residues, cysteine and phenylalanine counted. CDR3 DNA is the only sequence kept; it has 42 bases, read in frame from the first base. V loses 0 bases of germline sequence and J loses 2 bases, and the interval between the two ends is 7 bases. Libraries were made using PCR. A modified RACE PCR protocol, not multiplex PCR, was used to amplify TCR alpha and beta chains from RNA. Libraries were sequenced on an Illumina MiSeq, and raw reads were demultiplexed by sample-specific barcode combinations. The original methods were these. MiXCR software was used to identify TCR clonotypes from the sequencing reads. TCRdb reworked the public reads: Q25 trimming with fastp, MiXCR clone assembly, productive beta chains retained. Rows are combined by CDR3 protein, so each entry shows the most common genes and DNA. These V and J calls are TCRdb output, not the study's own analysis. The table for this sample lists more than 400 distinct CDR3 sequences; 11% of them were counted only once. The top ten clones comprise roughly 51% of the sample.

The sequencing used bone marrow, either the whole sample or a sorted T cell fraction (not recorded which), collected at relapse. This sequence was found in a human donor who had a stem cell transplant for acute myeloid leukemia. Following transplantation, T cells from the graft donor may be among those present. Recombination connected TRBV14 to TRBJ1-1; no D segment can be confidently identified. In nucleotide form, the sequence is TGTGCCAGCAGCCAAGAACAGACTAACACTGAAGCTTTCTTT. It translates as CASSQEQTNTEAFF.